This T cell receptor gamma chain was sequenced in a study of Vδ1+ human thymocytes (dated by TCRdb to 2016 to 2019). Regarding the complete study: As a data resource, the study described the mRNA-level TRG and TRD CDR3 repertoires of highly purified Vdelta1+ thymocytes obtained from young children. Validation of the multiplex-based CDR3 amplicon strategy against 5'RACE-based CDR3 amplicon generation methods had been performed previously. Paper-wide results and their limitations: Although sort purity was high, approximately 18% of thymic TRD sequences were Vdelta2 (with a few Vdelta3), in contrast to the peripheral blood Vdelta1+ controls. Unlike the oligoclonal repertoires in peripheral blood, the thymic TRG and TRD repertoires appeared highly polyclonal, with Gaussian CDR3 length distributions. Donors did not cluster by age or sex, so the analyses were not stratified by age or sex. Donors shared many TRG clonotypes (up to roughly 6.9x10^3), but TRD repertoires were essentially private, with at most 120 shared. Because unexpected Vdelta2 sequences could lead to misinterpretation of bulk repertoire data, the authors recommended using highly purified populations and validating at the single-cell level.

Thymic samples were depleted of alphabeta T cells, then CD3+ TCRVdelta1+ TCRVdelta2- thymocytes were FACS-sorted. The purity of the sorted Vdelta1+ thymocytes was between roughly 98% and 99.6%. The thymic specimens were obtained from 7 or 8 paediatric patients who were undergoing corrective cardiac surgery and ranged in age from 5 days to 15 months. Thymic tissue was dispersed, and mononuclear cells were isolated on a Histopaque-1077 density gradient. Staining used anti-TCRVdelta1 clone TS8.2, anti-TCRVdelta2 clone B6, anti-CD3 clone HIT3a and anti-TCRalphabeta clone IP26 antibodies. CDR1 and CDR2, looked up from the germline V gene, are EGSNGY and YDSYNSKV. For this chain, trimming is 3 bases at the V end and 11 bases at the J end, and the number of junction bases without a gene match is 12. The CDR3 covers 14 residues, taking in both the cysteine and the phenylalanine. Only the CDR3 DNA stays, 42 bases, in frame from base 1.

RNA extraction was performed with the RNeasy mini kit, and reverse transcription was done with Superscript III. CDR3 amplicons were produced by multiplex PCR using pooled V-gene forward primers and a constant-region reverse primer with Illumina adaptor overhangs. After gel purification, the amplicons were indexed with Nextera index primers during eight to nine additional PCR cycles and then purified using AMPure XP beads. Libraries were sequenced on an Illumina MiSeq with paired-end 250 bp reads, dual indexing and about 22% PhiX spike-in. Under the source paper's analysis protocol: Reads were quality checked with FastQC, and TRG read pairs were merged with ea-utils fastq-join. Sequences were annotated with IMGT/HighV-QUEST, keeping only productive sequences with unambiguous V-gene assignment; clonotypes were defined by identical CDR3 sequence. Downstream analysis used VDJtools 1.1.1, tcR 2.2.3, Treemap and vegan Shannon diversity in R 3.4.4. Identical DNA sequences were merged into single rows after TCRdb reprocessed the public reads with CATT. The V and J calls here are based on TCRdb, not the publication. This sample is represented by 25,000 to 35,000 gamma-chain clones; over 15% of them were singletons. The top ten clones comprise roughly 2% of the sample.

A remark on this clone: Its antigen has not been determined. Within one base of it there is no much larger clone, and no base qualities were kept.

This receptor chain uses TRGV2 and TRGJP2. The clonotype comes from a boy in the first two years of life who had congenital heart surgery. Specimen: Vdelta1+ gamma-delta thymocytes from the thymus. The sample's cell subset or site label, decoded: FACS-sorted CD3+ TCRalphabeta- TCRVdelta1+ TCRVdelta2- thymocytes. The bases read TGTGCCACCTGGGACAGACACGGCCTCTGGATCAAGACGTTT. This translates into CATWDRHGLWIKTF.